A selection of T cell receptor beta chains follows, all from one sample in a study of CD8+ T cells in alopecia areata. Produced via immunoSEQ multiplex PCR; TCRdb's table is partial and in-frame only. The table includes about 150,000 clones, approximately 50% detected once. Specimen: CD4+ T cells sorted from blood. These receptors were obtained from a human donor with alopecia areata. Each CDR3 is given with its conserved first and last residue. A D gene is named only where the DNA matches it firmly. Clone sizes are given selectively: once, few, many, or a class where the clone is expanded.

D gene: TRBD2
V gene: TRBV5-1
J gene: TRBJ2-5
clone size: few
CDR3 DNA: TGCGCCAGCAGCACCGGCGGGGGAGGGGAGACCCAGTACTTC
CDR3 protein: CASSTGGGGETQYF

D gene: TRBD2
V gene: TRBV5-1
J gene: TRBJ2-3
clone size: .
CDR3 DNA: TGCGCCAGCAGCTCCGGGACTAGCGGGAGAATCCGCACAGATACGCAGTATTTT
CDR3 protein: CASSSGTSGRIRTDTQYF

D gene: TRBD2
V gene: TRBV7-9
J gene: TRBJ2-5
clone size: few
CDR3 DNA: TGTGCCAGCAGCTTAAGCCTGGGGGGGGAGACCCAGTACTTC
CDR3 protein: CASSLSLGGETQYF

D gene: .
V gene: TRBV7-3
J gene: TRBJ2-3
clone size: few
CDR3 DNA: TGTGCCAGCAGTTTTGCACCCCCAGATACGCAGTATTTT
CDR3 protein: CASSFAPPDTQYF

D gene: TRBD1
V gene: TRBV2
J gene: TRBJ1-2
clone size: .
CDR3 DNA: TGTGCCAGCAGTCGGACAGGGTTTGGCTACACCTTC
CDR3 protein: CASSRTGFGYTF

D gene: .
V gene: TRBV15
J gene: TRBJ1-5
clone size: .
CDR3 DNA: TGTGCCACCAGCACGCGGGCCTCCGGTCAGCCCCAGCATTTT
CDR3 protein: CATSTRASGQPQHF

D gene: .
V gene: TRBV27
J gene: TRBJ1-1
clone size: few
CDR3 DNA: TGTGCCAGCAGTCCTCCCCCAGGGTTCATGAACACTGAAGCTTTCTTT
CDR3 protein: CASSPPPGFMNTEAFF

D gene: .
V gene: TRBV4-2
J gene: TRBJ2-3
clone size: .
CDR3 DNA: TGTGCCAGCAGCCATTACGAGGGCGGGGACGCCTCAGATACGCAGTATTTT
CDR3 protein: CASSHYEGGDASDTQYF

D gene: .
V gene: TRBV7-3
J gene: TRBJ2-3
clone size: .
CDR3 DNA: TGTGCCAGCAGCTTAACGGTTCGGGATACGCAGTATTTT
CDR3 protein: CASSLTVRDTQYF

D gene: .
V gene: TRBV20-1
J gene: TRBJ1-4
clone size: .
CDR3 DNA: TGCAGTGCTGAAGAGCGGGAAAAACTGTTTTTT
CDR3 protein: CSAEEREKLFF

D gene: .
V gene: TRBV29-1
J gene: TRBJ2-3
clone size: few
CDR3 DNA: TGCAGCGTTGTTCGGGGCACAGATACGCAGTATTTT
CDR3 protein: CSVVRGTDTQYF

D gene: .
V gene: TRBV10-2
J gene: TRBJ2-7
clone size: .
CDR3 DNA: TGCGCCAGCAGAACCAGCGGAGACTCCTACGAGCAGTACTTC
CDR3 protein: CASRTSGDSYEQYF

D gene: TRBD2
V gene: TRBV7-9
J gene: TRBJ2-3
clone size: .
CDR3 DNA: TGTGCCAGCAGCCTGTCTAGCGGCGGCACAGATACGCAGTATTTT
CDR3 protein: CASSLSSGGTDTQYF

D gene: .
V gene: TRBV18
J gene: TRBJ2-5
clone size: few
CDR3 DNA: TGTGCCAGCTCGCCGCAGGGCCTGTACCAAGAGACCCAGTACTTC
CDR3 protein: CASSPQGLYQETQYF

D gene: .
V gene: TRBV5-6
J gene: TRBJ1-1
clone size: .
CDR3 DNA: TGTGCCAGCAGCTTGGGTGTCCCTGTCACTGAAGCTTTCTTT
CDR3 protein: CASSLGVPVTEAFF

D gene: TRBD2
V gene: TRBV5-1
J gene: TRBJ2-1
clone size: .
CDR3 DNA: TGCGCCAGCAGCCCGGGACTAGCGGGTAATGAGCAGTTCTTC
CDR3 protein: CASSPGLAGNEQFF

D gene: .
V gene: TRBV7-3
J gene: TRBJ1-1
clone size: .
CDR3 DNA: TGTGCCAGCAGCCCCCTCCCTATGAACACTGAAGCTTTCTTT
CDR3 protein: CASSPLPMNTEAFF